These 30 T cell receptor beta chains originate from one sample sequenced in a study of identical twins. TCRdb re-analysed the 5' RACE reads in MiXCR, keeping a single row per CDR3 protein. The sample records 700,000 or so distinct CDR3 sequences, around 8.3% being singletons. The same specimen was also included in a second study, on yellow fever vaccine responses in identical twins.

The sequencing input was PBMCs. The receptors come from a woman under 30 in good health.

This chain links TRBV3-1 with TRBJ2-5, with a tentative D call TRBD1 (6 bases). Trimming pared 3 bases from V and 5 bases from J, leaving 19 bases between. There are 16 residues in the CDR3. Germline V gene lookup returns CDR1 LGHDT and CDR2 YNNKEL (reference sequence). Here the CDR3 DNA reads TGTGCCAGCAGCCAGTATACAGGGAGAGTAGCTGAGACCCAGTACTTC. Translating gives CASSQYTGRVAETQYF.

This clonotype was seen many times. The V call is TRBV7-9, the J call TRBJ1-3, with 7 positions matching TRBD1. The CDR3 totals 15 residues. Per the germline V gene, CDR1 is SEHNR and CDR2 is FQNEAQ (reference sequence). V lost 5 bases to trimming and J lost 0 bases; unmatched junction nucleotides: 4. The CDR3 DNA sequence: TGTGCCAGCAGCCCGACAGGGAGCTCTGGAAACACCATATATTTT. This sequence encodes CASSPTGSSGNTIYF.

CDR3 sequence reads: CASSFTDFSTDTQYF. DNA of the CDR3: TGTGCCAGCAGTTTCACCGATTTTAGCACAGATACGCAGTATTTT. This chain uses TRBV28 with TRBJ2-3, with no clear D. CDR3 length equals 15 residues. Germline-derived CDR1 and CDR2 are MDHEN and SYDVKM. Trimming stripped 3 bases from V and 0 bases from J, with 10 bases between.

This clonotype was seen repeatedly, ten times or more. The V call is TRBV10-3, the J call TRBJ2-1, with D tentatively TRBD1 (5 bases). Germline V gene lookup returns CDR1 ENHRY and CDR2 SYGVKD. The ends were cut back, 9 bases at V and 5 bases at J, with 14 bases in the middle. The CDR3 length is 13 residues. CDR3 in amino acids: CAIKPSGNNEQFF. The CDR3 nucleotides are TGTGCCATTAAACCGTCAGGGAACAATGAGCAGTTCTTC.

Only a few counts were recorded for this clonotype. The CDR3 sequence is CASSYSSSPGQYF. The CDR3 DNA follows: TGTGCCAGCAGTTATTCGTCATCCCCAGGGCAGTACTTC. The chain is built from TRBV6-2 or TRBV6-3 and TRBJ2-7; no clear D gene. Germline V gene sequence: CDR1 MNHEY, CDR2 SVGEGT. The CDR3 has 13 amino acids. Trimming shortened V by 3 bases and J by 9 bases, and 15 bases separated the two germline ends.

The V call is TRBV18, the J call TRBJ2-7; D may be TRBD2 (6 bases). Between the trimmed V and J ends, which lost 3 bases and 4 bases, there was a span of 13 bases. CDR1 and CDR2 (germline): KGHSH, LQKENI. The CDR3 has 14 amino acids. CDR3 amino acids: CASSPTRDGYEQYF. Here the CDR3 DNA reads TGTGCCAGCTCACCCACGCGGGACGGGTACGAGCAGTACTTC.

Of note for this clonotype: A read error may account for a junction end that differs from germline. V gene TRBV20-1 combines with J gene TRBJ2-1; 10 positions agree with TRBD2. CDR3 length: 16 residues. In germline, CDR1 is DFQATT, CDR2 SNEGSKA (reference sequence). The CDR3 DNA reads TGCAGAGCTACCCTAGCGGGGGAGTCCGAATACAATGAGCAGTTCTTC. Its protein is CRATLAGESEYNEQFF.

This chain uses TRBV12-3 or TRBV12-4 with TRBJ1-3; no clear D gene. With 3 bases removed from V and 0 bases from J, the gap between germline ends came to 15 bases. The CDR3 spans 17 residues. CDR3 bases: TGTGCCAGCAGTTTTCTAGGGCGGACGAGCTCTGGAAACACCATATATTTT. Translated: CASSFLGRTSSGNTIYF.

The chain uses TRBV29-1 and TRBJ1-4, with D possibly TRBD1 on 6 matching bases. In germline, CDR1 is SQVTM, CDR2 ANQGSEA. The CDR3 consists of 12 residues. V dropped 7 bases and J dropped 8 bases, with 14 bases sitting between them. CDR3 protein: CSAEQGSEKLFF. CDR3 nucleotides: TGCAGCGCAGAACAGGGTTCCGAAAAACTGTTTTTT.

This clonotype occurred a few times. The genes are TRBV2 and TRBJ2-2; D gene ambiguous. Germline V CDR1 and CDR2: SNHLY, FYNNEI. Deletions cut 4 bases from V and 3 bases from J, with 9 bases between. This CDR3 is built from 14 residues. CDR3 loop: CASSVKRDTGELFF. DNA for the CDR3: TGTGCCAGCAGTGTAAAAAGGGACACCGGGGAGCTGTTTTTT.

The chain is built from TRBV5-1 and TRBJ2-5; 9 bases align to TRBD1. V lost 0 bases, J lost 6 bases, and 9 bases stayed unmatched. The CDR3 has 16 residues. Per germline, CDR1 SGHRS and CDR2 YFSETQ. The DNA of the CDR3 is TGCGCCAGCAGCTTGGAGCCGGGACAGGGTACAAAGACCCAGTACTTC. Protein: CASSLEPGQGTKTQYF.

The chain couples TRBV20-1 to TRBJ1-1; D is perhaps TRBD1 (6 bases). CDR3 size: 12 residues. The V gene's germline CDR1 is DFQATT and CDR2 SNEGSKA (reference sequence). V lost 6 bases to trimming and J lost 1 base, with 9 bases between them. The CDR3: CSARQENTEAFF. CDR3 bases: TGCAGTGCGCGACAGGAGAACACTGAAGCTTTCTTT.

This clonotype was counted only a few times. This chain joins TRBV24-1 and TRBJ2-3; TRBD2 might be the D (6 bases). Trimming removed 5 bases from V and 4 bases from J, with 15 bases in between. This CDR3 has 15 residues. Germline loops: CDR1 KGHDR, CDR2 SFDVKD. The DNA for the CDR3 is TGTGCCACCAGTGTTTTCCGGGACTCTTCAGATACGCAGTATTTT. Protein: CATSVFRDSSDTQYF.

This clonotype came up a few times. This rearrangement joins TRBV18 to TRBJ2-1, with 8 bases matching TRBD1. The J segment lost 7 bases and the V segment lost 2 bases, leaving 10 bases of the junction unmatched. CDR1 KGHSH and CDR2 LQKENI come from the germline V gene. CDR3 length equals 16 residues. CDR3 sequence reads: CASSPVGQGRRNEQFF. For the CDR3, the DNA is TGTGCCAGCTCACCAGTTGGACAGGGTAGGAGGAATGAGCAGTTCTTC.

This clonotype was observed many times. The J gene is TRBJ2-1, the V gene TRBV3-1; 7 bases align to TRBD2. Germline CDR1 and CDR2: LGHDT and YNNKEL (reference sequence). With 3 bases clipped from V and 3 bases from J, the junction kept 5 bases outside the gene matches. The CDR3 sequence is 15 residues long. Here the CDR3 DNA reads TGTGCCAGCAGCCAGAGACTAGCCCTCTACAATGAGCAGTTCTTC. Its protein is CASSQRLALYNEQFF.

V is TRBV5-1 and J is TRBJ2-7; 10 bases agree with TRBD2. J gave up 4 bases and V 0 bases, and 10 bases lay outside the gene matches. Germline V lookup: CDR1 SGHRS, CDR2 YFSETQ. This CDR3 contains 17 residues. The CDR3 DNA sequence: TGCGCCAGCAGCTTGGGGTCTAGCGGGAGTTATGTATACGAGCAGTACTTC. Its protein is CASSLGSSGSYVYEQYF.

A few counts support this clonotype. The chain combines TRBV13 with TRBJ1-1, with D possibly being TRBD1 (5 bases). Germline CDR1 and CDR2: PRHDT and FYEKMQ (reference sequence). V was pared by 4 bases and J by 7 bases, with 10 bases between. The CDR3 spans 12 residues. The CDR3 is CASSWGGNEAFF. The DNA of the CDR3 is TGTGCCAGCAGCTGGGGGGGGAATGAAGCTTTCTTT.

The chain links TRBV5-1 to TRBJ2-1, with 7 positions matching TRBD1. The CDR3 consists of 15 residues. CDR1 is SGHRS and CDR2 is YFSETQ in the germline V gene. J gave up 4 bases and V 4 bases, and 8 bases lay outside the gene matches. CDR3 residues: CASSNTGVGYNEQFF. Written as DNA, the CDR3 is TGCGCCAGCAGCAACACAGGGGTTGGGTACAATGAGCAGTTCTTC.

This clonotype was observed a few times. This rearrangement joins TRBV11-2 to TRBJ2-5; 8 bases fit TRBD2. Per the germline V gene, CDR1 is SGHAT and CDR2 is FQNNGV. This CDR3 contains 17 residues. Trimming cost V 5 bases and J 5 bases; bases outside gene matches: 16. As DNA, the CDR3 is TGTGCCAGCAGCCAAGAGAGGCGCGGGGGGCCGGGGGAGACCCAGTACTTC. It specifies CASSQERRGGPGETQYF. Filled out from reference TRBV11-2 and TRBJ2-5, the complete variable domain reads EAGVAQSPRYKIIEKRQSVAFWCNPISGHATLYWYQQILGQGPKLLIQFQNNGVVDDSQLPKDRFSAERLKGVDSTLKIQPAKLEDSAVYLCASSQERRGGPGETQYFGPGTRLLVL.

This clonotype appeared a few times. The CDR3: CASSFSTGTGVYNEQFF. The CDR3 region has the DNA TGTGCCAGCAGTTTTTCAACCGGGACAGGGGTCTACAATGAGCAGTTCTTC. This chain joins TRBV6-5 and TRBJ2-1; 10 bases are a match to TRBD1. The CDR3 loop spans 17 amino acids. Per germline, CDR1 MNHEY and CDR2 SVGAGI. V lost 4 bases and J lost 3; bases outside the gene matches: 9.

The V call is TRBV29-1, the J call TRBJ2-7; D is unclear. The V end lost 4 bases, the J end lost 3 bases, and 13 bases lay between the germline ends. The CDR3 has 13 amino acids. CDR1 and CDR2 from the germline V gene are SQVTM and ANQGSEA. The CDR3 protein is CSVVVHSGYEQYF. The CDR3, as DNA: TGCAGCGTTGTTGTACACTCGGGCTACGAGCAGTACTTC.

The CDR3 region has the DNA TGTGCCAGCAGTCTAACCTCCCAGGGGGAGCTCGAGTTCTTC. Translation: CASSLTSQGELEFF. The rearrangement links TRBV12-3 or TRBV12-4 to TRBJ2-1; 7 positions match TRBD1. The CDR3 length is 14 residues. V lost 5 bases, J lost 14 bases, and 15 bases stayed unmatched.

The chain couples TRBV18 to TRBJ2-7, with no clear D. V dropped 4 bases and J dropped 2 bases, with 15 bases sitting between them. The CDR3 is 15 amino acids. Germline-derived CDR1 and CDR2 are KGHSH and LQKENI. The CDR3 nucleotides read TGTGCCAGCTCACTTGGTAGCAGAAACACCTACGAGCAGTACTTC. Residues: CASSLGSRNTYEQYF.

The chain uses TRBV9 and TRBJ2-3; 9 nucleotides match TRBD2. This CDR3 contains 14 residues. The J segment lost 2 bases and the V segment lost 5 bases, leaving 3 bases of the junction unmatched. Per the germline V gene, CDR1 is SGDLS and CDR2 is YYNGEE. CDR3 sequence (DNA): TGTGCCAGCAGGCGGGGGGGCGACACAGATACGCAGTATTTT. This codes for CASRRGGDTDTQYF.

The V and J genes are TRBV24-1 and TRBJ2-5; D gene uncertain. There are 13 residues in the CDR3. V was shortened by 5 bases and J by 5 bases, with 11 bases between the two germline ends. Germline CDR1 and CDR2: KGHDR and SFDVKD. The CDR3 sequence is CATSGVVGETQYF. The CDR3 coding sequence is TGTGCCACCAGTGGGGTGGTAGGGGAGACCCAGTACTTC.

This clonotype appeared a few times. For the CDR3, the DNA is TGTGCCATCAATAAGCTAGCGGGGGGGGCCTACAATGAGCAGTTCTTC. Protein sequence: CAINKLAGGAYNEQFF. The chain combines TRBV10-3 with TRBJ2-1, with 12 bases identical to TRBD2. V was clipped by 7 bases and J by 2 bases; unmatched bases: 6. CDR1 ENHRY and CDR2 SYGVKD come from the germline V gene. The CDR3 covers 16 residues.

CDR3 loop: CASSQDRGGPVREQYF. The DNA for the CDR3 is TGTGCCAGCAGCCAAGATCGGGGAGGGCCTGTGAGGGAGCAGTACTTC. The chain recombines TRBV3-1 with TRBJ2-7, with 7 bases lining up with TRBD2. The V gene end was trimmed by 0 bases and the J gene end by 7 bases; junction bases not matched to a gene: 12. CDR1 is LGHDT, CDR2 YNNKEL, per germline (reference sequence). The CDR3 spans 16 residues.

There are many counts of this clonotype. The rearrangement joins TRBV10-2 to TRBJ2-7; D gene uncertain. Germline CDR1 WSHSY, CDR2 SAAADI. The CDR3 has 14 residues. The V and J ends lost 6 bases and 1 base respectively, with 13 bases between them. The CDR3 DNA reads TGCGCCAGCAGGGGTAGCCCTTGGTCCTACGAGCAGTACTTC. This encodes CASRGSPWSYEQYF.

The V call is TRBV11-2, the J call TRBJ2-5; 9 bases fit TRBD1. The V and J ends lost 4 bases and 5 bases, in that order; junction bases with no gene match: 8. Germline lookup yields CDR1 SGHAT and CDR2 FQNNGV. The CDR3 is made up of 15 amino acids. CDR3 loop: CASSSWEDRGETQYF. CDR3 DNA: TGTGCCAGCAGCTCATGGGAGGACAGGGGCGAGACCCAGTACTTC.

This clonotype was observed a few times. The chain has TRBV15 and TRBJ1-5, with 9 bases aligning to TRBD1. The CDR3 totals 16 residues. The germline V gene has CDR1 LNHNV and CDR2 YYDKDF (reference sequence). V lost 5 bases and J lost 5; bases outside the gene matches: 10. The CDR3 DNA reads as TGTGCCACCAGCTCAGAGAGGGACAGGGCGTATCAGCCCCAGCATTTT. This sequence encodes CATSSERDRAYQPQHF. Based on the CDR3 plus reference TRBV15 and TRBJ1-5, the full variable domain is DAMVIQNPRYQVTQFGKPVTLSCSQTLNHNVMYWYQQKSSQAPKLLFHYYDKDFNNEADTPDNFQSRRPNTSFCFLDIRSPGLGDTAMYLCATSSERDRAYQPQHFGDGTRLSIL.